The T cell receptor (beta chain) described here comes from a study of cytomegalovirus exposure and HLA in healthy donors. General study findings and limits: Reports indicate that TCR beta sequences accurately predicted the HLA-A and HLA-B alleles of most subjects. The authors later found most CMV-associated TCR beta chains appeared HLA-restricted. In an earlier analysis, in some 540 donors, most V segments appeared productive either ~87% or ~30% of the time.

This clone has only a few counts. Antigen: not known. The V end was cut by 4 bases, the J end by 7 bases, with 14 bases between. The CDR3 covers 14 residues. CDR1 and CDR2 from the germline V gene are SGHVS and FQNEAQ. Amplification used 60 Vbeta primers and 13 Jbeta primers. The authors' processing: There were about 80 million unique TCR beta chains by a later count, and 10 million to 12 million of them were shared. Assay: immunoSEQ multiplex PCR; the TCRdb copy retains only in-frame clones and omits some. Clone size and V and J calls were adopted from that table, with D and trimming inferred from the DNA. The repertoire holds about 120,000 clones, with 75% as singletons.

V is TRBV7-8 and J is TRBJ2-1; D is perhaps TRBD2 (6 bases). Sequencing was performed on PBMCs. This TCR derives from a woman younger than 35 in good health and CMV-seronegative. In DNA form, the CDR3 reads TGTGCCAGCAGCTCCGGGACTCTAATTAATGAGCAGTTCTTC. This gives the protein CASSSGTLINEQFF.